These T cell receptor beta chains were read from a single sample in a study of blood T cells in healthy people across ages. One entry per CDR3 protein results from TCRdb running MiXCR on the 5' RACE reads. The sample holds hundreds of thousands of distinct CDR3 sequences, roughly 24% seen once. This sample was shared with a second study, whose subject was T cells of mothers and their children.

The sequenced sample consisted of blood. Source of these receptors: a boy younger than 18 in good health. CDR3s include the opening cysteine and the closing phenylalanine or tryptophan. D genes are given only for firm matches. Not every row has a clone size; where given, it reads once, few, many or a size class.

clone_size: -; j_call: TRBJ2-3; d_call: TRBD2; cdr3_length: 16; v_call: TRBV20-1; cdr3_nt: TGCAGTGCTAGAGATCGGCTAGCGGGGGGGCTACATACGCAGTATTTT; cdr3_aa: CSARDRLAGGLHTQYF
clone_size: few; j_call: TRBJ2-5; d_call: TRBD1; cdr3_length: 12; v_call: TRBV20-1; cdr3_nt: TGCAGTGCCGACAGGGACGGAGAGACCCAGTACTTC; cdr3_aa: CSADRDGETQYF
clone_size: few; j_call: TRBJ1-2; d_call: -; cdr3_length: 15; v_call: TRBV6-6; cdr3_nt: TGTGCCAGCAGTTACCAGGGCCCAGGGATAGGTGGCTACACCTTC; cdr3_aa: CASSYQGPGIGGYTF
clone_size: -; j_call: TRBJ2-6; d_call: -; cdr3_length: 15; v_call: TRBV6-5; cdr3_nt: TGTGCCAGCAGTTACTCGCGGAGGGAGGCCAACGTCCTGACTTTC; cdr3_aa: CASSYSRREANVLTF
clone_size: -; j_call: TRBJ2-7; d_call: -; cdr3_length: 15; v_call: TRBV4-2; cdr3_nt: TGTGCCAGCAGCCGCCCGGGAGCACTAACCTACGAGCAGTACTTC; cdr3_aa: CASSRPGALTYEQYF
clone_size: -; j_call: TRBJ2-7; d_call: -; cdr3_length: 14; v_call: TRBV30; cdr3_nt: TGTGCCTGGAGTGTTATCCGACAGCCCTACGAGCAGTACTTC; cdr3_aa: CAWSVIRQPYEQYF
clone_size: few; j_call: TRBJ2-5; d_call: -; cdr3_length: 14; v_call: TRBV6-6; cdr3_nt: TGTGCCAGCAGTCGGGACGGGGGCTGGGAGACCCAGTACTTC; cdr3_aa: CASSRDGGWETQYF
clone_size: -; j_call: TRBJ2-5; d_call: TRBD1; cdr3_length: 17; v_call: TRBV11-2; cdr3_nt: TGTGCCAGCAGCTCCACCGGGACAGGGGTGATTGGGGAGACCCAGTACTTC; cdr3_aa: CASSSTGTGVIGETQYF
clone_size: once; j_call: TRBJ2-4; d_call: -; cdr3_length: 15; v_call: TRBV15; cdr3_nt: TGTGCCACCAGCAGATTTGGCGTTGAGGGGAACATTCAGTACTTC; cdr3_aa: CATSRFGVEGNIQYF
clone_size: few; j_call: TRBJ2-7; d_call: -; cdr3_length: 15; v_call: TRBV4-1; cdr3_nt: TGCGCCAGCAGCCAACCCTTAAGTCGACCCTACGAGCAGTACTTC; cdr3_aa: CASSQPLSRPYEQYF
clone_size: -; j_call: TRBJ2-7; d_call: -; cdr3_length: 13; v_call: TRBV6-5; cdr3_nt: TGTGCCAGCAGTTCGACAGAGTTCTACGAGCAGTACTTC; cdr3_aa: CASSSTEFYEQYF
clone_size: few; j_call: TRBJ1-2; d_call: TRBD1; cdr3_length: 15; v_call: TRBV9; cdr3_nt: TGTGCCAGCAGCACAGTAGGGACAGGGGGCAATGGCTACACCTTC; cdr3_aa: CASSTVGTGGNGYTF
clone_size: -; j_call: TRBJ2-1; d_call: -; cdr3_length: 14; v_call: TRBV20-1; cdr3_nt: TGCAGTGCCGCCGGAGGGTCCCGAGGCAATGAGCAGTTCTTC; cdr3_aa: CSAAGGSRGNEQFF
clone_size: many; j_call: TRBJ2-5; d_call: TRBD2; cdr3_length: 13; v_call: TRBV12-3/TRBV12-4; cdr3_nt: TGTGCCAGCAGCCGGGGACTAGAAGAGACCCAGTACTTC; cdr3_aa: CASSRGLEETQYF
clone_size: few; j_call: TRBJ2-5; d_call: -; cdr3_length: 12; v_call: TRBV6-6; cdr3_nt: TGTGCCAGCAGGAAGTACGGGGAGACCCAGTACTTC; cdr3_aa: CASRKYGETQYF
clone_size: -; j_call: TRBJ1-5; d_call: -; cdr3_length: 15; v_call: TRBV18; cdr3_nt: TGTGCCGGCTCACCACCGGGGCAGGAGAATCAGCCCCAGCATTTT; cdr3_aa: CAGSPPGQENQPQHF
clone_size: -; j_call: TRBJ2-3; d_call: -; cdr3_length: 14; v_call: TRBV5-1; cdr3_nt: TGCGCCAGCAGCTTGAGGCGGGGACCGGATACGCAGTATTTT; cdr3_aa: CASSLRRGPDTQYF
clone_size: -; j_call: TRBJ2-5; d_call: -; cdr3_length: 14; v_call: TRBV4-1; cdr3_nt: TGCGCCAGCAGCCAAGAAGGGTCAGTCGAGACCCAGTACTTC; cdr3_aa: CASSQEGSVETQYF
clone_size: -; j_call: TRBJ1-4; d_call: -; cdr3_length: 15; v_call: TRBV6-2/TRBV6-3; cdr3_nt: TGTGCCAGCAGTTACTCTAGGACAGCCGCCGAAAAACTGTTTTTT; cdr3_aa: CASSYSRTAAEKLFF
clone_size: few; j_call: TRBJ2-1; d_call: -; cdr3_length: 14; v_call: TRBV5-4; cdr3_nt: TGTGCCAGCAGCTGGGACGGTATTTCCAGTGAGCAGTTCTTC; cdr3_aa: CASSWDGISSEQFF
clone_size: few; j_call: TRBJ2-1; d_call: TRBD2; cdr3_length: 16; v_call: TRBV6-1; cdr3_nt: TGTGCCAGCAGTGATTTAGCGGGAGTCATAGGGGATGAGCAGTTCTTC; cdr3_aa: CASSDLAGVIGDEQFF
clone_size: -; j_call: TRBJ2-1; d_call: TRBD1; cdr3_length: 14; v_call: TRBV29-1; cdr3_nt: TGCAGCGTTGGAGGGACAGGCTCCTACAATGAGCAGTTCTTC; cdr3_aa: CSVGGTGSYNEQFF
clone_size: -; j_call: TRBJ2-2; d_call: TRBD1; cdr3_length: 13; v_call: TRBV2; cdr3_nt: TGTGCCAGCAGTGCCAGGGGGTTCGGGGAGCTGTTTTTT; cdr3_aa: CASSARGFGELFF
clone_size: -; j_call: TRBJ2-5; d_call: -; cdr3_length: 13; v_call: TRBV20-1; cdr3_nt: TGCAGTGCTTCTGGACTCTTCCCGGAGACCCAGTACTTC; cdr3_aa: CSASGLFPETQYF
clone_size: -; j_call: TRBJ2-1; d_call: -; cdr3_length: 15; v_call: TRBV28; cdr3_nt: TGTGCCAGCAGTACGCCACGGTACTCCTACAATGAGCAGTTCTTC; cdr3_aa: CASSTPRYSYNEQFF
clone_size: few; j_call: TRBJ2-5; d_call: -; cdr3_length: 13; v_call: TRBV4-1; cdr3_nt: TGCGCCAGCAGCCTTGAGAAGGGTCAGACCCAGTACTTC; cdr3_aa: CASSLEKGQTQYF
clone_size: -; j_call: TRBJ2-2; d_call: -; cdr3_length: 14; v_call: TRBV5-1; cdr3_nt: TGCGCCAGCAGCTTGGGGATTTCGACCGGGGAGCTGTTTTTT; cdr3_aa: CASSLGISTGELFF
clone_size: -; j_call: TRBJ2-5; d_call: -; cdr3_length: 13; v_call: TRBV6-4; cdr3_nt: TGTGCCAGCAGTGAAGGAGATAGAGTGACCCAGTACTTC; cdr3_aa: CASSEGDRVTQYF
clone_size: -; j_call: TRBJ2-4; d_call: -; cdr3_length: 20; v_call: TRBV11-1; cdr3_nt: TGTGCCAGCAGCTCGCCGCCCCGGGCCGAAAATAGGCAGGCCAAAAACATTCAGTACTTC; cdr3_aa: CASSSPPRAENRQAKNIQYF
clone_size: few; j_call: TRBJ2-3; d_call: -; cdr3_length: 16; v_call: TRBV28; cdr3_nt: TGTGCCAGCAGCCCTCCCCGGCTAGGGCAGGCAGATACGCAGTATTTT; cdr3_aa: CASSPPRLGQADTQYF
clone_size: few; j_call: TRBJ2-7; d_call: TRBD2; cdr3_length: 14; v_call: TRBV20-1; cdr3_nt: TGCAGTTTTATGGGACTAGCGAGGGGATTCGAGCAGTACTTC; cdr3_aa: CSFMGLARGFEQYF
clone_size: -; j_call: TRBJ2-7; d_call: -; cdr3_length: 15; v_call: TRBV9; cdr3_nt: TGTGCCAGCAGCGTAGTTCCAGGGTTCTTTTACGAGCAGTACTTC; cdr3_aa: CASSVVPGFFYEQYF
clone_size: -; j_call: TRBJ1-1; d_call: -; cdr3_length: 14; v_call: TRBV28; cdr3_nt: TGTGCCAGCGGGTTAGTATCTCAAAACACTGAAGCTTTCTTT; cdr3_aa: CASGLVSQNTEAFF
clone_size: -; j_call: TRBJ1-2; d_call: -; cdr3_length: 14; v_call: TRBV4-3; cdr3_nt: TGCGCCAGCAGCCCCCAATCGCTAGACTATGGCTACACCTTC; cdr3_aa: CASSPQSLDYGYTF
clone_size: -; j_call: TRBJ2-2; d_call: -; cdr3_length: 15; v_call: TRBV5-1; cdr3_nt: TGCGCCAGCAGCTTGGAGGCAGCGAACACCGGGGAGCTGTTTTTT; cdr3_aa: CASSLEAANTGELFF
clone_size: few; j_call: TRBJ1-3; d_call: -; cdr3_length: 14; v_call: TRBV20-1; cdr3_nt: TGCAGTGCTAGTTCCGGGACGGCTGGAAACACCATATATTTT; cdr3_aa: CSASSGTAGNTIYF
clone_size: few; j_call: TRBJ2-1; d_call: -; cdr3_length: 15; v_call: TRBV7-3; cdr3_nt: TGTGCCAGCAGCTACGGGGACCGGCAGTACAATGAGCAGTTCTTC; cdr3_aa: CASSYGDRQYNEQFF
clone_size: few; j_call: TRBJ2-5; d_call: -; cdr3_length: 13; v_call: TRBV7-9; cdr3_nt: TGTGCCAGCACCCTACGGGCAGAAGAGACCCAGTACTTC; cdr3_aa: CASTLRAEETQYF
clone_size: -; j_call: TRBJ1-3; d_call: -; cdr3_length: 16; v_call: TRBV5-5; cdr3_nt: TGTGCCAGCAGCTTGGATCGGGGCCACTCTGGAAACACCATATATTTT; cdr3_aa: CASSLDRGHSGNTIYF
clone_size: few; j_call: TRBJ1-2; d_call: TRBD1; cdr3_length: 15; v_call: TRBV29-1; cdr3_nt: TGCAGCGGTGGCGGGGACAGTCTTCTAAACTATGGCTACACCTTC; cdr3_aa: CSGGGDSLLNYGYTF
clone_size: once; j_call: TRBJ2-3; d_call: TRBD2; cdr3_length: 16; v_call: TRBV28; cdr3_nt: TGTGCCAGCAGTCGGAGCAAACTAGCGGGGGCCGATACGCAGTATTTT; cdr3_aa: CASSRSKLAGADTQYF
clone_size: -; j_call: TRBJ2-5; d_call: -; cdr3_length: 14; v_call: TRBV15; cdr3_nt: TGTGCCACCAGCAGATTAAAGGCGGGGGAGACCCAGTACTTC; cdr3_aa: CATSRLKAGETQYF